This TCR beta chain is from a study of cytomegalovirus exposure and HLA in healthy donors (dated by TCRdb to about 2017). At the level of the whole study: An earlier analysis of 587 of the donors reported over 250 Gb of sequence data and 117 million unique TCR beta sequences obtained from around 190 million T cells. An early release covering roughly 600 HLA-typed donors comprised approximately 300 gigabases of sequencing data and around 86 million unique TCR sequences. Of the approximately 400 genotyped donors, approximately 83% fell in the genetic ancestry cluster associated with self-reported Caucasian donors. The study aimed to test whether signatures of past pathogen exposure could be identified by cataloging public T cell receptors. The study profiled the T cell repertoires of around 700 subjects by immunosequencing and related them to cytomegalovirus serostatus. A separate validation cohort of more than 100 different subjects was used in addition to the 666-subject first cohort. To predict cytomegalovirus infection status, the study combined high-throughput TCR immunosequencing, statistical association of individual TCRs with disease status, and machine learning. In a later analysis, previously published TCR beta repertoires from some 640 donors were re-analyzed and high-resolution HLA genotyping was added so that TCR occurrence patterns could be studied. The later analysis used no new phenotypic data to find candidate immune exposures, relying instead on TCR beta sequences and their occurrence across donors. In an earlier analysis of a few hundred of the donors, high-throughput TCR beta sequencing was used to judge whether each TCR beta V gene segment behaved as functional or pseudogenic. Donor age, sex, ethnicity and CMV serostatus were compiled together with the repertoire data. Genome-wide SNP genotypes for about 65% of the roughly 670 donors were used in a later genetic analysis, which treated that subset as a discovery cohort. All discovery cohort repertoires had been generated using a single sequencing platform. HLA typing included class I and class II loci at four-digit resolution. Typing coverage differed by locus: A, B, C, DRB1 and DQB1 were typed in about 629-630 donors, DQA1 in around 500, DPA1 in 600 to 610, and DPB1 in 450 to 480. Because of strong linkage in the cohort, a few DR-DQ haplotypes were treated as single units for association and clustering. On average, roughly 240,000 unique TCR beta nucleotide sequences were sequenced per donor among roughly 430 genotyped donors of the cohort, with 15% to 20% of those sequences being non-productive.

The cohort comprised some 680 healthy bone marrow donors. At the time of sampling, all cohort members were nominally healthy, though unrecorded immune exposures were likely present. The donor tested CMV seronegative, placing the donor among the 350 to 400 seronegative members of the cohort. Every donor gave a peripheral blood sample, and the peripheral blood mononuclear cells from that sample were used for TCR beta sequencing. Genomic DNA was extracted from the blood cell samples with the Qiagen DNeasy Blood Extraction Kit. The library came from the immunoSEQ multiplex PCR assay. For the multiplex PCR, a mixture combining 60 forward primers for TCR Vbeta segments and 13 reverse primers for TCR Jbeta segments was used. The CDR3 region of rearranged TCR beta genes was amplified from genomic DNA by a multiplex PCR assay. Amplified TCR beta libraries were sequenced as 87-base-pair reads on the Illumina HiSeq System. In the source study's methods: A later analysis tallied roughly 80 million unique TCR beta chains across the 610 or so repertoires, and around 9.9 million of those chains were shared by two or more donors. A nearest-neighbor algorithm error-corrected the raw reads and collapsed the reads into unique sequences, merging closely related sequences to remove PCR and sequencing errors. V, D and J gene segments were assigned by aligning CDR3 sequences to IMGT reference sequences. For a sequence to be retained, a match of at least six nucleotides to both a V gene segment and a J gene segment was required. Rearrangements were classified as productive when the CDR3 lacked stop codons and remained in frame with V and J, and all other rearrangements were classified as non-productive. CDR3 was defined by IMGT convention, running from the second conserved V-encoded cysteine to the conserved J-encoded phenylalanine. The earlier analysis of 500 to 650 of the donors excluded any sequence lacking an unambiguous match to a single V gene segment. In an earlier analysis of around 600 of the donors, V segments were called functional above 56.7% productive rearrangements and were called segregating when the between-donor standard deviation exceeded 5%. A statistical classification framework was developed to diagnose cytomegalovirus status using the catalog of TCR beta chain sequences. V and J gene assignment, in a later analysis, came from comparing TCR nucleotide sequences with IMGT/GENE-DB human TR gene sequences. A later analysis assigned CDR3 sequences and most-parsimonious VDJ recombination scenarios with the TCRdist pipeline. In a later analysis, every TCR beta chain was defined by the combination of its CDR3 amino acid sequence and its V-gene family, and reads without a unique V-gene family were dropped. In a later analysis, around 650 highly shared, low-generation-probability nucleotide sequences were removed to address suspected cross-contamination and a sequencing artifact. For each public chain, a later analysis derived a clonal expansion index from normalized ranks of inferred template counts within each repertoire. In a later analysis, generation probabilities were computed using a VDJ recombination model fitted to out-of-frame rearrangements, and the results were checked against IGoR. A later analysis scored TCR-TCR, TCR-HLA and TCR-CMV co-occurrence with hypergeometric tests, applying a repertoire-size bias correction to TCR pairs. A later analysis estimated false discovery rates by permuting HLA or CMV assignments 20 times. In a later analysis, co-occurring TCRs were grouped with DBSCAN, and TCRdist sequence similarity was added when clustering was performed within HLA-allele-positive subsets. For co-occurrence clustering, repertoires with fewer than 30,000 or more than 120,000 public chains were excluded, along with about five repertoires with anomalous nucleotide sharing. What TCRdb holds here is the immuneACCESS table cut down to in-frame rearrangements. Part of the clones is not present; checked against another copy, under half of the missing clones reflect an unresolved V gene, and the others are unexplained. That table furnishes V, J and clone size, whereas the DNA furnished D and trimming. This sample's table contains fewer than 200,000 clones. The ten biggest clones cover less than 6.5% of the sample.

On this clone itself: Its antigen is still unknown.

The cysteine opens and the phenylalanine closes a CDR3 of 15 amino acids. CDR3 DNA only is kept here, 45 bases in frame from base 1. CDR1 LGHNA and CDR2 YNFKEQ were looked up in the germline V gene. Compared with germline, V lacks 0 bases and J lacks 3 bases; bases without a gene match: 3. What the authors observed across the whole study: A later analysis found that HLA-associated TCR beta chains were more clonally expanded and had lower generation probabilities than equally common non-associated chains. Because HLA typing was missing for some donors at each locus, association tests included only the typed subset. The classifier was reported to diagnose cytomegalovirus status with high specificity and sensitivity in both the original and validation cohorts. A cluster of highly shared sequence variants was judged likely to represent a technical artifact of the sequencing pipeline. Strong co-occurrence of HLA alleles, especially DR and DQ, made assigning TCR associations to individual alleles difficult. A total of about 150 TCR beta chains were listed by the study as associated with cytomegalovirus. Several of the top co-occurrence clusters appeared to be linked to parvovirus B19, influenza, CMV and Epstein-Barr virus, according to a later analysis. Because the 87-base-pair reads could not distinguish some IMGT-functional V segments, including TRBV6-2 and TRBV6-3, those segments were excluded. A further reported finding was that TCR beta sequences accurately predicted the HLA-A and HLA-B alleles for most subjects in the first cohort. Most CMV-associated TCR beta chains appeared to be HLA-restricted in a later analysis, and the HLA associations seemed to be driven largely by CMV exposure. For the cohort, immune exposure information was limited to CMV serostatus. The authors suggested that the approach could potentially be extended to other disease states and immunological phenotypes. The presence/absence analyses assumed that sequencing depth was roughly uniform across donors, and that assumption may not be true. Only TCR beta chains were sequenced in this cohort, and the absence of alpha or paired-chain data limited detectable features. The earlier analysis of about 600 of the donors excluded some 15 rarely observed V segments, including chromosome 9 orphons, because counts were too low. In a later genetic analysis, a missense DCLRE1C variant was associated with V-gene and J-gene trimming of TCR beta chains, and the association was replicated in an independent cohort. A few of the identified cytomegalovirus-associated TCR beta chains were confirmed in vitro to be specific for cytomegalovirus antigens. A later analysis associated roughly 17,000 TCR beta sequences with specific HLA alleles at a false discovery rate of 0.05. Linkage disequilibrium might explain the correlated functional status among segregating V segments, but an unknown experimental factor could not be ruled out. Most TCR sequences were observed very rarely across donors, whereas some public TCRs were present in many individuals. In a later analysis, TCR association rates were found to vary across HLA loci, with the most associated TCRs seen for DRB1 alleles and the fewest for HLA-C alleles. In a later genetic analysis, fewer N-insertions in productive TCRs were reported among donors in an Asian-associated ancestry cluster than the roughly 640-donor mean. In an earlier analysis of around 500 of the donors, most TCR beta V segments appeared in productive rearrangements about 90% or about 30% of the time, broadly matching IMGT annotations.

The sequence came from a man aged 30 to 45 in good health and CMV-seronegative. Sequenced sample: PBMCs. The chain couples TRBV4-2 to TRBJ2-7; 9 of the junction bases match TRBD2. CDR3 protein: CASSQDLAGNYEQYF. The bases are TGTGCCAGCAGCCAAGACCTAGCGGGAAACTACGAGCAGTACTTC.